A single sample is the source of the 28 T cell receptor beta chains below, sequenced in a study of cytomegalovirus exposure and HLA in healthy donors. The PCR contained 60 Vbeta and 13 Jbeta primers. Some clones are missing from TCRdb's copy, which holds only in-frame ones; the method was immunoSEQ multiplex PCR. The data show roughly 150,000 clones, roughly 80% seen once. Sequenced input: PBMCs. The origin of the receptors is a male donor in good health and CMV-seronegative.

This chain links TRBV19 with TRBJ1-5, with D unresolved. CDR1 is LNHDA and CDR2 is SQIVND in the germline V gene (reference sequence). CDR3 length: 13 amino acids. The V end lost 3 bases, the J end lost 6 bases, and 9 bases lay between the germline ends. CDR3 sequence (DNA): TGTGCCAGTAGTATTCGAGGCGGTCAGCCCCAGCATTTT. This codes for CASSIRGGQPQHF.

This chain links TRBV30 with TRBJ2-3, with D perhaps TRBD1 (5 bases). The V and J ends lost 0 bases and 4 bases respectively, with 5 bases between them. The length of the CDR3 is 12 residues. Germline loops: CDR1 GTSNPN, CDR2 SVGIG (reference sequence). This CDR3 is CAWSVQADTQYF. Here the CDR3 DNA reads TGTGCCTGGAGTGTACAGGCAGATACGCAGTATTTT.

The chain links TRBV6-1 to TRBJ1-4; no firm D call. The CDR3 runs 16 residues. The germline V gene encodes CDR1 MNHNS and CDR2 SASEGT. Trimming stripped 0 bases from V and 0 bases from J, with 8 bases between. CDR3 in DNA: TGTGCCAGCAGTGAAGCGGCCGGGGCAACTAATGAAAAACTGTTTTTT. It yields the protein CASSEAAGATNEKLFF.

The count of this clone is one. The rearrangement joins TRBV5-6 to TRBJ2-1; 11 positions agree with TRBD2. Germline V gene data show CDR1 as SGHDT and CDR2 as YYEEEE. V lost 4 bases and J lost 3; bases outside the gene matches: 3. This CDR3 spans 15 amino acids. Here the CDR3 reads CASSPGLAVYNEQFF. CDR3 DNA: TGTGCCAGCAGCCCGGGACTAGCGGTCTACAATGAGCAGTTCTTC.

Written as DNA, the CDR3 is TGTGCCAGCAGTGAACAAGAGACACGTCATCGGCCCCAGCATTTT. It specifies CASSEQETRHRPQHF. This chain uses TRBV6-1 with TRBJ1-5; no reliable D call. Between the trimmed V and J ends, which lost 2 bases and 9 bases, there was a span of 17 bases. Germline assignment: CDR1 MNHNS and CDR2 SASEGT. CDR3 length equals 15 residues.

The chain couples TRBV5-1 to TRBJ2-7, with a weak D call TRBD2 (5 bases). This CDR3 is 15 amino acids long. Germline lookup yields CDR1 SGHRS and CDR2 YFSETQ. V was pared by 0 bases and J by 2 bases, with 12 bases between. The CDR3 sequence: CASSLDLTEAYEQYF. In DNA, the CDR3 is TGCGCCAGCAGCTTGGACCTGACGGAGGCCTACGAGCAGTACTTC. Using reference TRBV5-1 and TRBJ2-7 for the parts outside the CDR3, the full variable domain is KAGVTQTPRYLIKTRGQQVTLSCSPISGHRSVSWYQQTPGQGLQFLFEYFSETQRNKGNFPGRFSGRQFSNSRSEMNVSTLELGDSALYLCASSLDLTEAYEQYFGPGTRLTVT.

This clone came up a few times. The chain carries TRBV5-1 and TRBJ1-6; 10 bases line up with TRBD1. CDR1 and CDR2 (germline): SGHRS, YFSETQ. This CDR3 comprises 16 residues. V trimming: 2 bases; J trimming: 8 bases; junction bases outside the gene matches: 7. CDR3 protein: CASSFELGQGYSPLHF. As DNA, the CDR3 is TGCGCCAGCAGCTTTGAACTGGGACAGGGGTATTCACCCCTCCACTTT.

The rearrangement joins TRBV30 to TRBJ2-7, with D perhaps matching TRBD1 (6 bases). The CDR3 covers 14 residues. Trimming removed 0 bases at V and 2 bases at J, with 11 bases between. The germline gives CDR1 GTSNPN, CDR2 SVGIG (reference sequence). This chain's CDR3 is CAWSVLSGAYEQYF. CDR3 sequence (DNA): TGTGCCTGGAGTGTATTGTCAGGGGCCTACGAGCAGTACTTC.

V gene TRBV19 combines with J gene TRBJ2-6; D not resolved. Trimming removed 6 bases from V and 0 bases from J, with 18 bases in between. Germline V gives CDR1 LNHDA, CDR2 SQIVND (reference sequence). The CDR3 is 18 amino acids. The CDR3: CASSLRITLYSGANVLTF. DNA for the CDR3: TGTGCCAGTAGCCTAAGAATAACTCTTTACTCTGGGGCCAACGTCCTGACTTTC.

This clone appeared a few times. This chain links TRBV28 with TRBJ2-7; 11 bases are a match to TRBD1. This CDR3 has 15 amino acids. Germline-derived CDR1 and CDR2 are MDHEN and SYDVKM. V shed 5 bases, J shed 3 bases, and the junction held 6 bases outside the gene matches. CDR3 sequence reads: CASSRTGTGGYEQYF. Written as DNA, the CDR3 is TGTGCCAGCAGTCGTACCGGGACAGGGGGCTACGAGCAGTACTTC.

This chain links TRBV9 with TRBJ2-2, with 7 bases identical to TRBD1. Germline CDR1 reads SGDLS; CDR2 reads YYNGEE. This CDR3 region has 13 residues. V lost 2 bases and J lost 5; bases outside the gene matches: 0. The CDR3 nucleotides are TGTGCCAGCAGCGTGACAGGGACCGGGGAGCTGTTTTTT. This codes for CASSVTGTGELFF.

The V gene is TRBV7-9, the J gene TRBJ2-2, with D possibly TRBD2 on 6 matching bases. The CDR3 runs to 16 residues. Germline values: CDR1 SEHNR, CDR2 FQNEAQ (reference sequence). Trimming cost V 2 bases and J 2 bases, with 12 bases left between them. CDR3: CASSLLGGSNTGELFF. Here the CDR3 DNA reads TGTGCCAGCAGCTTACTTGGGGGGAGTAACACCGGGGAGCTGTTTTTT.

The CDR3 region is CASSPSSRVRSPLHF. Here the CDR3 DNA reads TGTGCCAGCAGCCCGTCGTCCAGGGTCAGGTCACCCCTCCACTTT. The gene calls are TRBV27 and TRBJ1-6, with a possible D match to TRBD1 (5 bases). Between the trimmed V and J ends, which lost 6 bases and 10 bases, there was a span of 19 bases. The germline gives CDR1 MNHEY, CDR2 SMNVEV (reference sequence). The CDR3 runs 15 residues.

This chain connects TRBV6-5 to TRBJ2-7, with 8 bases lining up with TRBD1. From germline, CDR1 is MNHEY and CDR2 SVGAGI. V was clipped by 4 bases and J by 0 bases; unmatched bases: 5. This CDR3 comprises 15 residues. The CDR3 loop is CASSFGQGSSYEQYF. The CDR3 coding sequence is TGTGCCAGCAGTTTTGGACAGGGAAGCTCCTACGAGCAGTACTTC.

This sequence joins TRBV9 and TRBJ2-1; TRBD2 aligns across 9 bases. V lost 2 bases to trimming and J lost 10 bases; unmatched junction nucleotides: 13. CDR1 is SGDLS, CDR2 YYNGEE, per germline. The CDR3 runs 16 residues. CDR3 in amino acids: CASSVEAGGLTQEQFF. The CDR3 DNA reads TGTGCCAGCAGCGTCGAAGCGGGGGGCCTGACTCAAGAGCAGTTCTTC. Looking up the rest from reference TRBV9 and TRBJ2-1 gives the full variable domain: DSGVTQTPKHLITATGQRVTLRCSPRSGDLSVYWYQQSLDQGLQFLIQYYNGEERAKGNILERFSAQQFPDLHSELNLSSLELGDSALYFCASSVEAGGLTQEQFFGPGTRLTVL.

V and J are TRBV5-6 and TRBJ2-3, with 8 nucleotides matching TRBD2. The CDR3 is 13 residues long. V gave up 3 bases and J gave up 6 bases; unmatched junction bases: 3. Germline V gene lookup returns CDR1 SGHDT and CDR2 YYEEEE. As DNA, the CDR3 is TGTGCCAGCAGCTCGGGAGGGCTGGATACGCAGTATTTT. It specifies CASSSGGLDTQYF.

The CDR3 DNA follows: TGTGCCAGCAGTGAATATTCCTTGAGGATGCCCTACGAGCAGTACTTC. It yields the protein CASSEYSLRMPYEQYF. V is TRBV25-1 and J is TRBJ2-7; D uncertain. CDR1 is MGHDK, CDR2 SYGVNS, per germline. Trimming stripped 0 bases from V and 2 bases from J, with 14 bases between. The CDR3 is 16 residues long.

J is TRBJ1-1 and V is TRBV28, with a tentative D call TRBD1 (5 bases). The V end was cut by 6 bases, the J end by 4 bases, with 18 bases between. This CDR3 contains 15 residues. Germline V lookup: CDR1 MDHEN, CDR2 SYDVKM. The CDR3 bases are TGTGCCAGCAGCCTATTAGGGGAACTGGGCACTGAAGCTTTCTTT. This codes for CASSLLGELGTEAFF.

The V gene is TRBV7-9, the J gene TRBJ1-5; D ambiguous. This CDR3 comprises 18 residues. CDR1 SEHNR and CDR2 FQNEAQ come from the germline V gene (reference sequence). With 4 bases removed from V and 2 bases from J, the gap between germline ends came to 21 bases. The DNA of the CDR3 is TGTGCCAGCAGCTCAGAGAAGGAAAGCCTCGAGGGCAATCAGCCCCAGCATTTT. This gives the protein CASSSEKESLEGNQPQHF.

The chain combines TRBV5-1 with TRBJ2-7, with D perhaps matching TRBD2 (5 bases). Between the trimmed V and J ends, which lost 4 bases and 0 bases, there was a span of 11 bases. CDR3 length equals 14 residues. The germline gives CDR1 SGHRS, CDR2 YFSETQ. CDR3 residues: CASSLDFNSYEQYF. The CDR3 DNA is TGCGCCAGCAGCCTGGACTTCAACTCCTACGAGCAGTACTTC.

V is TRBV13 and J is TRBJ2-2, with 12 bases lining up with TRBD2. The V gene's germline CDR1 is PRHDT and CDR2 FYEKMQ (reference sequence). The junction had 7 bases not matched to a gene; V was cut back by 5 bases and J by 3 bases. The CDR3 totals 17 residues. CDR3 nucleotide sequence: TGTGCCAGCAGCCTCACCCTAGCGGGAGGGGACACCGGGGAGCTGTTTTTT. The encoded protein is CASSLTLAGGDTGELFF.

Comment on this clone: At one boundary the junction diverges from the germline segment, which might be a read error. The sample holds other DNA sequences that translate to the same CDR3. This sequence joins TRBV9 and TRBJ2-4, with unresolved D. Germline V gene data show CDR1 as SGDLS and CDR2 as YYNGEE. This CDR3 has 16 residues. CDR3 bases: TGTGCTAGCAGCGTAGGATGGGCGCAATCCAAAAACATTCAGTACTTC. Amino acid sequence: CASSVGWAQSKNIQYF.

The chain has TRBV6-1 and TRBJ1-1; D gene ambiguous. The CDR3 has 13 residues. Germline-derived CDR1 and CDR2 are MNHNS and SASEGT. The V gene lost 6 bases and the J gene lost 0 bases, with 8 bases spanning the gap. The CDR3 nucleotides are TGTGCCAGCAGCTCGGAGATGAACACTGAAGCTTTCTTT. Amino acid sequence: CASSSEMNTEAFF.

The chain links TRBV13 to TRBJ2-5; the D is unclear. This CDR3 has 13 amino acids. Trimming cost V 7 bases and J 2 bases, with 11 bases left between them. Germline lookup yields CDR1 PRHDT and CDR2 FYEKMQ (reference sequence). The CDR3 coding sequence is TGTGCCAGCACGGAGACTCCACAAGAGACCCAGTACTTC. Amino acid sequence: CASTETPQETQYF. The full variable domain, in which reference TRBV13 and TRBJ2-5 provide the parts outside the CDR3, is AAGVIQSPRHLIKEKRETATLKCYPIPRHDTVYWYQQGPGQDPQFLISFYEKMQSDKGSIPDRFSAQQFSDYHSELNMSSLELGDSALYFCASTETPQETQYFGPGTRLLVL.

V usage is TRBV2 and J usage is TRBJ1-1; TRBD1 is a possible D gene (5 bases). Deletions cut 4 bases from V and 5 bases from J, with 14 bases between. Germline values: CDR1 SNHLY, CDR2 FYNNEI. The CDR3 covers 14 residues. CDR3 nucleotides: TGTGCCAGCAGTGTCAAGGTACGGGGGACTGAAGCTTTCTTT. This gives the protein CASSVKVRGTEAFF.

The gene calls are TRBV10-3 and TRBJ1-2; D might be TRBD1 (6 bases). Germline V CDR1 and CDR2: ENHRY, SYGVKD. With 7 bases removed from V and 2 bases from J, the gap between germline ends came to 14 bases. The CDR3 loop spans 14 amino acids. The CDR3 loop reads CAITGTSKNYGYTF. The CDR3 DNA sequence: TGTGCCATCACTGGGACAAGTAAAAACTATGGCTACACCTTC.

There are a few counts of this clone. This sequence joins TRBV5-1 and TRBJ2-1; D is uncertain. V was pared by 3 bases and J by 0 bases, with 16 bases between. This CDR3 contains 17 residues. The V gene's germline CDR1 is SGHRS and CDR2 YFSETQ. The CDR3 coding sequence is TGCGCCAGCAGCTCTATGCACGTTCCTAGCTCCTACAATGAGCAGTTCTTC. Its protein product is CASSSMHVPSSYNEQFF.

The chain couples TRBV2 to TRBJ2-2; TRBD2 is a possible D gene (6 bases). This CDR3 is 16 amino acids long. The V gene lost 0 bases and the J gene lost 0 bases, with 8 bases spanning the gap. Germline V gene sequence: CDR1 SNHLY, CDR2 FYNNEI. CDR3 sequence: CASSEAGGANTGELFF. The CDR3 DNA reads as TGTGCCAGCAGTGAAGCGGGCGGGGCGAACACCGGGGAGCTGTTTTTT.